This TCR beta chain was observed in a study of shared clonotypes between healthy human individuals. On the study more broadly: CD4 naive cells filled three plates per donor, CD4 memory three, CD8 naive two and CD8 memory one.

CDR3 length: 14 amino acids. V lost 2 bases, J lost 4 bases, and 10 bases lay in between. CDR1 is MNHNS and CDR2 is SASEGT in the germline V gene. Libraries were prepared by immunoSEQ multiplex PCR; TCRdb keeps only in-frame clonotypes and omits some of them. The data contain approximately 1.4 million clones, nearly 99% of them singletons. The chain joins TRBV6-1 to TRBJ2-3, with a tentative D call TRBD1 (6 bases). The receptor was derived from a man aged 25-45 years in good health. The sample comprised naive CD4+ T cells sorted from blood. Subset of the sample: CD45RA+ positively selected. The CDR3 spells CASSESGQPDTQYF. CDR3 bases: TGTGCCAGCAGTGAATCCGGACAGCCAGATACGCAGTATTTT.